This TCR beta chain was profiled in a study of T cell clonotyping in hematopoietic cell transplantation. Time point: recipient sample about 28 days before transplant, after cytoreduction. Method: immunoSEQ multiplex PCR; TCRdb's copy keeps in-frame clones and lacks some. The sample yields about 47,000 clones, 82% seen once. Germline V gene data show CDR1 as MNHEY and CDR2 as SMNVEV (reference sequence). The CDR3 spans 15 residues. Germline trimming cut 4 bases from V and 5 bases from J; bases unmatched to any gene: 7. The chain employs TRBV27 and TRBJ1-1; 10 bases are shared with TRBD1. This material consisted of peripheral blood mononuclear cells, taken before stem cell transplant. The clonotype was recovered from a man aged 55 to 69 with myelodysplastic syndrome. Some clones in this sample may be carry-over from other donors' samples. The CDR3 reads CASSSEGQGWTEAFF. The CDR3 region has the DNA TGTGCCAGCAGTTCTGAGGGACAGGGGTGGACTGAAGCTTTCTTT.